This is a list of T cell receptor beta chains from one sample in a study of T cell responses to AZD1222 COVID-19 vaccine. Sequencing used immunoSEQ multiplex PCR; TCRdb keeps in-frame clones, though not all of them. The sample holds about 85,000 clones, about 90% seen once. Sequenced material: peripheral blood, taken on day 0 of AZD1222 vaccination. The receptors derive from an adult in good health. Each CDR3 is given with its conserved first and last residue. D genes are given only for firm matches. The size field is filled for only some rows; it gives once, few, many or a size class.

size | D | J | V | DNA | CDR3
. | . | TRBJ2-2 | TRBV18 | TGTGCCAGCTCACCACCGTCCCCCGGGGAGCTGTTTTTT | CASSPPSPGELFF
once | . | TRBJ2-7 | TRBV5-1 | TGCGCCAGCAGCTTCCGGGACACAGCCTACGAGCAGTACTTC | CASSFRDTAYEQYF
. | . | TRBJ1-3 | TRBV15 | TGTGCCACCAGCAGAGTGCGGGGGGTGTACGGAAACACCATATATTTT | CATSRVRGVYGNTIYF
. | . | TRBJ1-4 | TRBV7-9 | TGTGCCAGCAGCTTATTGGGGATCGAAAAACTGTTTTTT | CASSLLGIEKLFF
once | . | TRBJ2-1 | TRBV7-2 | TGTGCCAGCAGCTTAAGGCGGGGTGAGCAGTTCTTC | CASSLRRGEQFF
. | . | TRBJ2-1 | TRBV3-1/TRBV3-2 | TGTGCCAGCAGCCAAGTGGGGGGTGAGCAGTTCTTC | CASSQVGGEQFF
. | . | TRBJ1-1 | TRBV24-1 | TGTGCCACCAGTGTACGGATACGGAACACTGAAGCTTTCTTT | CATSVRIRNTEAFF
. | TRBD1 | TRBJ1-2 | TRBV6-6 | TGTGCCAGCAGTCTAACCCAAACAGGGGGATCCCTCTATGGCTACACCTTC | CASSLTQTGGSLYGYTF
. | . | TRBJ1-2 | TRBV18 | TGTGCCAGCTCACCAGACAGGAAGTATGGCTACACCTTC | CASSPDRKYGYTF
. | . | TRBJ2-1 | TRBV27 | TGTGCCAGCAGTGCGGCCCAGAGCATCTACAATGAGCAGTTCTTC | CASSAAQSIYNEQFF
. | TRBD2 | TRBJ2-7 | TRBV9 | TGTGCCAGCAGCCCTTCAAGTGGGGGGGACGAGCAGTACTTC | CASSPSSGGDEQYF
. | . | TRBJ2-7 | TRBV7-3 | TGTGCCAGCAGCCCCACTCCGGCAGCTGGTTACGAGCAGTACTTC | CASSPTPAAGYEQYF
. | . | TRBJ1-5 | TRBV10-3 | TGTGCCATCAGTGAGTCAAGGGGGGCAGGTCAGCCCCAGCATTTT | CAISESRGAGQPQHF
. | TRBD1 | TRBJ1-2 | TRBV6-6 | TGTGCCAGCAGGCGGGACAGGGCAGATGGCTACACCTTC | CASRRDRADGYTF
. | . | TRBJ1-2 | TRBV28 | TGTGCCAGCAGTTCCGGGACGGTCTATGGCTACACCTTC | CASSSGTVYGYTF
. | . | TRBJ1-4 | TRBV28 | TGTGCCAGCAGTTTATACCTTGCAACTAATGAAAAACTGTTTTTT | CASSLYLATNEKLFF
. | TRBD1 | TRBJ1-5 | TRBV7-9 | TGTGCCAGCAGCGGGACCGGGACAGGGGGTTTTCAGCCCCAGCATTTT | CASSGTGTGGFQPQHF
. | . | TRBJ2-1 | TRBV28 | TGTGCCAGCAGCTCCCTCGGACGGCACTACAATGAGCAGTTCTTC | CASSSLGRHYNEQFF
. | . | TRBJ1-6 | TRBV2 | TGTGCCAGCAGTGCGGAGAGGAATTCACCCCTCCACTTT | CASSAERNSPLHF
. | . | TRBJ2-3 | TRBV10-3 | TGTGCCACCGAGACAGGAGGGGGCACAGATACGCAGTATTTT | CATETGGGTDTQYF
once | TRBD1 | TRBJ2-3 | TRBV5-5 | TGTGCCAGCAGTCCCGGGACAGTCACAGATACGCAGTATTTT | CASSPGTVTDTQYF
. | TRBD1 | TRBJ1-1 | TRBV29-1 | TGCAGCGTCCTGGGACAGGGGAACACTGAAGCTTTCTTT | CSVLGQGNTEAFF
. | . | TRBJ2-1 | TRBV7-9 | TGTGCCAGCAGCCTGGATTACAATGAGCAGTTCTTC | CASSLDYNEQFF
. | . | TRBJ2-5 | TRBV6-5 | TGTGCCAGCAGTTTAGAGACCCAGTACTTC | CASSLETQYF
. | . | TRBJ1-1 | TRBV6-4 | TGTGCCAGCAGTGACTCTGTAGGGAACACTGAAGCTTTCTTT | CASSDSVGNTEAFF
once | . | TRBJ2-3 | TRBV5-1 | TGCGCCAGCAGCCCGCGGGGTTCTAGCACAGATACGCAGTATTTT | CASSPRGSSTDTQYF
. | TRBD1 | TRBJ2-3 | TRBV27 | TGTGCCAGCCTTACCAGGGGACAGGGAAAGCCAGATACGCAGTATTTT | CASLTRGQGKPDTQYF
. | TRBD2 | TRBJ2-3 | TRBV9 | TGTGCCAGCGGCCGGGAGGGCACAGATACGCAGTATTTT | CASGREGTDTQYF
. | . | TRBJ2-6 | TRBV4-2 | TGTGCCAGCAGCCAAGGACAGACTGGGGCCAACGTCCTGACTTTC | CASSQGQTGANVLTF
few | TRBD2 | TRBJ2-2 | TRBV7-9 | TGTGCCAGCAGCCCACTCCCGGGACTAGCGGGGACCGGGGAGCTGTTTTTT | CASSPLPGLAGTGELFF
. | . | TRBJ1-5 | TRBV18 | TGTGCCAGCTCCCTGGAAGCCGGGGTAACTCAGCCCCAGCATTTT | CASSLEAGVTQPQHF
. | TRBD2 | TRBJ2-1 | TRBV9 | TGTGCCAGCAGCGTAGACGGGAGGGGTTTATCGGGGCAGTTCTTC | CASSVDGRGLSGQFF
once | . | TRBJ1-1 | TRBV3-1/TRBV3-2 | TGTGCCAGCAGCCAAGGCCAGGGGTTCGAAGCTTTCTTT | CASSQGQGFEAFF
. | . | TRBJ2-7 | TRBV5-4 | TGTGCCAGCAGGGAGGACTCGGGACCCTACGAGCAGTACTTC | CASREDSGPYEQYF
once | TRBD2 | TRBJ2-3 | TRBV19 | TGTGCCAGCGGGACTAGCGTTTATGCAGATACGCAGTATTTT | CASGTSVYADTQYF
. | . | TRBJ1-4 | TRBV18 | TGTGCCAGCTCACCTCTCGGCAGGCCCGATGAAAAACTGTTTTTT | CASSPLGRPDEKLFF
. | TRBD1 | TRBJ1-2 | TRBV19 | TGTGCCAGTAGTATCCCCCGGGACAGGGGCTATGGCTACACCTTC | CASSIPRDRGYGYTF
few | . | TRBJ2-2 | TRBV29-1 | TGCAGCGTTGAAGTTGCTCGGACAGCGAACACCGGGGAGCTGTTTTTT | CSVEVARTANTGELFF
. | . | TRBJ2-7 | TRBV7-3 | TGTGCCAGCAGCTTAGGGGCGGATTCCTACGAGCAGTACTTC | CASSLGADSYEQYF
. | . | TRBJ2-1 | TRBV5-1 | TGCGCCAGCAGCTCCACCGGGACCCCAGGTGATGAGCAGTTCTTC | CASSSTGTPGDEQFF
. | . | TRBJ2-3 | TRBV5-1 | TGCGCCAGCAGCTTGGCTGGGGGCAGGATCGGTACAGATACGCAGTATTTT | CASSLAGGRIGTDTQYF
. | . | TRBJ2-1 | TRBV11-2 | TGTGCCAGCAGCTTTCGGAGGCCGGCCTCCTACAATGAGCAGTTCTTC | CASSFRRPASYNEQFF
. | TRBD2 | TRBJ2-1 | TRBV29-1 | TGCAGCGTTGAAGATCGGGAGGAATTCTACAATGAGCAGTTCTTC | CSVEDREEFYNEQFF
. | TRBD1 | TRBJ2-4 | TRBV23-1 | TGCGCCAGCAGTCAATCAAGGACAGGGGAGGGGAAAAACATTCAGTACTTC | CASSQSRTGEGKNIQYF
. | TRBD1 | TRBJ1-2 | TRBV4-1 | TGCGCCAGCAGCCCCCGGGACAGGGGGACCTATGGCTACACCTTC | CASSPRDRGTYGYTF
. | . | TRBJ2-5 | TRBV9 | TGTGCCAGCAGCGTAGGAGGCAGTTCAGAGACCCAGTACTTC | CASSVGGSSETQYF
once | TRBD1 | TRBJ1-2 | TRBV5-8 | TGTGCCAGCAGCTTGAACAGGGGCTATGGCTACACCTTC | CASSLNRGYGYTF
. | . | TRBJ1-5 | TRBV27 | TGTGCCAGCAGTCCATACAGGAGTCAGCCCCAGCATTTT | CASSPYRSQPQHF
. | . | TRBJ2-7 | TRBV21-1 | TGTGCCAGCAGCAATCTATCCAGGGTCGAAAGCGAGCAGTACTTC | CASSNLSRVESEQYF
. | TRBD1 | TRBJ1-1 | TRBV5-4 | TGTGCCAGCAGTATTAGCGGTGGGACAGTAGACACTGAAGCTTTCTTT | CASSISGGTVDTEAFF
. | . | TRBJ2-7 | TRBV11-2 | TGTGCCAGCAGCTTCCGGGGCCCCGGCGAGCAGTACTTC | CASSFRGPGEQYF
once | . | TRBJ2-1 | TRBV11-2 | TGTGCCAGCAGCTTATTGCCGGGGCCCTACAATGAGCAGTTCTTC | CASSLLPGPYNEQFF